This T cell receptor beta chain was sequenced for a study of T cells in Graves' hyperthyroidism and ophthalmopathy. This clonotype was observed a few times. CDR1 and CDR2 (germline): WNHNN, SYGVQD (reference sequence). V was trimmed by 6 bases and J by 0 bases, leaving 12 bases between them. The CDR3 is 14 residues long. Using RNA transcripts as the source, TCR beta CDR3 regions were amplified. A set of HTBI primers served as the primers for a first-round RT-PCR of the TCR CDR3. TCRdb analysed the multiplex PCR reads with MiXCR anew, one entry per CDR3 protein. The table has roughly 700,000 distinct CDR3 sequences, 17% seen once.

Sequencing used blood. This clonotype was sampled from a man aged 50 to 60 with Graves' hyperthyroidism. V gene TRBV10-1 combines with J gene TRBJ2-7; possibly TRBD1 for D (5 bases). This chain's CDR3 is CASRETVNSYEQYF. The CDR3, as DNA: TGCGCCAGCAGAGAGACAGTAAACTCCTACGAGCAGTACTTC.